The clone carrying this T cell receptor (beta chain) was picked up many times. As the template, RNA transcripts were used to amplify TCR beta CDR3 regions. The library came from an HTBI-primed first-round RT-PCR and a second-round multiplex PCR. TCRdb used MiXCR to reprocess the multiplex PCR reads, holding one entry per CDR3 protein. The sample has 45,000 to 60,000 distinct CDR3 sequences, more than 40% seen once. This entry comes from a study of Graves' ophthalmopathy and Graves' hyperthyroidism. V shed 2 bases and J shed 5 bases, with 4 bases lying between them. Germline V lookup: CDR1 DFQATT, CDR2 SNEGSKA (reference sequence). The CDR3 has 11 residues.

The V and J genes are TRBV20-1 and TRBJ1-5; D remains ambiguous. The sample taken for sequencing was peripheral blood. This TCR derives from an adult woman with Graves' ophthalmopathy. CDR3 bases: TGCAGTGCTAGAAGGGATCAGCCCCAGCATTTT. Translated: CSARRDQPQHF.